One and the same sample provided the 31 T cell receptor beta chains below, sequenced in a study of cytomegalovirus exposure and HLA in healthy donors. PCR amplification relied on 60 Vbeta primers (plus 13 Jbeta primers). Here immunoSEQ multiplex PCR was the method, and the copy in TCRdb shows in-frame clones only, minus some. The sample gives around 210,000 clones, around 80% of which show up once; 0.47% is in the top ten. Sequencing used PBMCs. The receptors here all came from a boy between 5 and 17 years old in good health and CMV-seronegative.

As DNA, the CDR3 is TGTGCCACCAGCAGAGACCCGGGACAGAAAAACATTCAGTACTTC. This sequence encodes CATSRDPGQKNIQYF. This chain joins TRBV15 and TRBJ2-4; 7 nucleotides align to TRBD1. CDR1 and CDR2 from the germline V gene are LNHNV and YYDKDF (reference sequence). The CDR3 loop spans 15 amino acids. V shed 0 bases and J 4 bases; nucleotides not matched to a gene: 3.

CDR3 DNA sequence: TGTGCCAGCAGTTATGGGGACAGTCCTTACGAGCAGTACTTC. Translated, it gives CASSYGDSPYEQYF. The gene calls are TRBV6-5 and TRBJ2-7, with 7 bases lining up with TRBD1. This CDR3 has 14 amino acids. Losses at the gene ends were 3 bases for V and 4 bases for J; bases not matched to a gene: 6. Germline V CDR1 and CDR2: MNHEY, SVGAGI.

In this sample, this clone turned up a few times. The chain uses TRBV6-4 and TRBJ2-7, with TRBD2 identical over 14 bases. The junction had 2 bases not matched to a gene; V was cut back by 7 bases and J by 0 bases. The V gene's germline CDR1 is MRHNA and CDR2 SNTAGT. The CDR3 is made up of 15 amino acids. CDR3 in DNA: TGTGCCAGCACCGGGACTAGCGGGAGCTCCTACGAGCAGTACTTC. This codes for CASTGTSGSSYEQYF.

The chain combines TRBV10-2 with TRBJ2-2, with D perhaps TRBD1 (6 bases). This CDR3 is built from 13 residues. Germline CDR1 WSHSY, CDR2 SAAADI. Trimming removed 6 bases from V and 8 bases from J, with 13 bases in between. CDR3 bases: TGCGCCAGCAGACGAGCCGGGACAGGGGAGCTGTTTTTT. It is translated as CASRRAGTGELFF.

The chain recombines TRBV10-3 with TRBJ2-1; 7 positions agree with TRBD1. Germline values: CDR1 ENHRY, CDR2 SYGVKD. The CDR3 consists of 18 residues. The V and J ends lost 2 bases and 0 bases, in that order; junction bases with no gene match: 10. The CDR3 nucleotides read TGTGCCATCAGTGAGACGACAGGGACAGCCCACTCCTACAATGAGCAGTTCTTC. Protein: CAISETTGTAHSYNEQFF.

The V and J genes are TRBV19 and TRBJ1-4; no reliable D call. CDR1 LNHDA and CDR2 SQIVND come from the germline V gene (reference sequence). The V gene lost 6 bases and the J gene lost 0 bases, with 17 bases spanning the gap. This CDR3 is built from 17 residues. The CDR3 nucleotides read TGTGCCAGTAGGCGGGCCTTTTCCCTAGCAACTAATGAAAAACTGTTTTTT. Encoded protein: CASRRAFSLATNEKLFF. The full variable domain, its missing parts supplied by reference TRBV19 and TRBJ1-4, is DGGITQSPKYLFRKEGQNVTLSCEQNLNHDAMYWYRQDPGQGLRLIYYSQIVNDFQKGDIAEGYSVSREKKESFPLTVTSAQKNPTAFYLCASRRAFSLATNEKLFFGSGTQLSVL.

The chain recombines TRBV6-5 with TRBJ1-5; D gene uncertain. Germline-derived CDR1 and CDR2 are MNHEY and SVGAGI. The CDR3 is made up of 14 amino acids. V was pared by 2 bases and J by 3 bases, with 8 bases between. The CDR3 DNA reads as TGTGCCAGCAGTTACACCCACTACAATCAGCCCCAGCATTTT. Residues: CASSYTHYNQPQHF.

This sequence joins TRBV7-9 and TRBJ1-1; 10 nucleotides line up with TRBD1. Germline trimming cut 5 bases from V and 3 bases from J; bases unmatched to any gene: 3. There are 14 residues in the CDR3. Germline values: CDR1 SEHNR, CDR2 FQNEAQ (reference sequence). The CDR3 sequence is CASSKGTGDTEAFF. CDR3 sequence (DNA): TGTGCCAGCAGCAAGGGGACAGGGGACACTGAAGCTTTCTTT. The full variable domain, its missing parts supplied by reference TRBV7-9 and TRBJ1-1, is DTGVSQNPRHKITKRGQNVTFRCDPISEHNRLYWYRQTLGQGPEFLTYFQNEAQLEKSRLLSDRFSAERPKGSFSTLEIQRTEQGDSAMYLCASSKGTGDTEAFFGQGTRLTVV.

The rearrangement joins TRBV15 to TRBJ2-7, with D perhaps TRBD2 (6 bases). This CDR3 comprises 15 residues. Germline assignment: CDR1 LNHNV and CDR2 YYDKDF (reference sequence). Between the trimmed V and J ends, which lost 8 bases and 4 bases, there was a span of 21 bases. The CDR3 loop reads CATGGTAEASYEQYF. For the CDR3, the DNA is TGTGCCACCGGGGGGACGGCCGAAGCTTCTTACGAGCAGTACTTC.

This clone was counted only a few times. V usage is TRBV7-3 and J usage is TRBJ1-1; no clear D gene. Trimming cost V 2 bases and J 4 bases, with 8 bases left between them. The CDR3 runs 13 residues. Germline V lookup: CDR1 SGHTA, CDR2 FQGTGA. CDR3 sequence reads: CASSLEGGTEAFF. The CDR3 bases are TGTGCCAGCAGCTTAGAGGGAGGCACTGAAGCTTTCTTT.

The V and J genes are TRBV19 and TRBJ2-7; 8 bases agree with TRBD2. In germline, CDR1 is LNHDA, CDR2 SQIVND (reference sequence). The CDR3 consists of 14 residues. V was clipped by 5 bases and J by 6 bases; unmatched bases: 9. CDR3 amino acids: CASSLFSGIGEQYF. Here the CDR3 DNA reads TGTGCCAGTAGTCTTTTTAGCGGGATAGGCGAGCAGTACTTC.

The chain couples TRBV4-1 to TRBJ1-3, with D tentatively TRBD1 (6 bases). Germline loops: CDR1 MGHRA, CDR2 YSYEKL. The CDR3 loop spans 17 amino acids. Trimming shortened V by 0 bases and J by 4 bases, and 16 bases separated the two germline ends. CDR3 sequence (DNA): TGCGCCAGCAGCCAAGAGTACTTAGCAGGGGAAGGAAACACCATATATTTT. Protein: CASSQEYLAGEGNTIYF.

This chain connects TRBV14 to TRBJ1-4; 7 bases align to TRBD1. The germline V gene encodes CDR1 SGHDN and CDR2 FVKESK. J was trimmed by 1 base and V by 4 bases; bases with no gene match: 3. This CDR3 has 15 residues. The chain's CDR3 is CASSPWTGTNEKLFF. The CDR3 DNA reads TGTGCCAGCAGCCCCTGGACAGGAACTAATGAAAAACTGTTTTTT. Variable domain in full (rest from reference TRBV14 and TRBJ1-4): EAGVTQFPSHSVIEKGQTVTLRCDPISGHDNLYWYRRVMGKEIKFLLHFVKESKQDESGMPNNRFLAERTGGTYSTLKVQPAELEDSGVYFCASSPWTGTNEKLFFGSGTQLSVL.

The chain combines TRBV7-6 with TRBJ2-2; 9 nucleotides align to TRBD1. The junction had 13 bases not matched to a gene; V was cut back by 5 bases and J by 6 bases. Germline CDR1 reads SGHVS; CDR2 reads FNYEAQ. The CDR3 runs 17 residues. CDR3 nucleotides: TGTGCCAGCAGCCCCAGGGCCGGGACAGGGTACGCCGGGGAGCTGTTTTTT. Encoded protein: CASSPRAGTGYAGELFF.

This clone was observed once. CDR3 nucleotide sequence: TGTGCCAGCAGCTCTCGGGGGGGGGCCCAAGAGACCCAGTACTTC. It codes for CASSSRGGAQETQYF. The rearrangement uses TRBV7-3 and TRBJ2-5, with 8 bases lining up with TRBD2. Germline trimming cut 4 bases from V and 1 base from J; bases unmatched to any gene: 5. There are 15 residues in the CDR3. CDR1 is SGHTA and CDR2 is FQGTGA in the germline V gene.

The chain recombines TRBV2 with TRBJ1-4, with D possibly matching TRBD1 (5 bases). Germline V gene lookup returns CDR1 SNHLY and CDR2 FYNNEI. This CDR3 is built from 12 residues. V shed 5 bases and J shed 10 bases, with 11 bases lying between them. In DNA form, the CDR3 reads TGTGCCAGCAGTTATGGGACTTTAAAACTGTTTTTT. Protein product: CASSYGTLKLFF.

J is TRBJ2-7 and V is TRBV19, with 12 bases that match TRBD2. Germline loops: CDR1 LNHDA, CDR2 SQIVND (reference sequence). This CDR3 comprises 15 residues. Trimming took 3 bases from V and 3 from J; bases not matched to a gene: 3. CDR3: CASSMASGRGYEQYF. The CDR3 coding sequence is TGTGCCAGTAGTATGGCTAGCGGGAGGGGCTACGAGCAGTACTTC.

This chain links TRBV6-1 with TRBJ1-2, with 9 bases lining up with TRBD1. J was trimmed by 7 bases and V by 11 bases; bases with no gene match: 11. The germline CDR1 and CDR2 sequences are MNHNS and SASEGT. The CDR3 loop spans 13 amino acids. CDR3 sequence reads: CALSAGTGIGYTF. CDR3 bases: TGTGCCCTGTCAGCCGGGACAGGGATTGGCTACACCTTC.

The V gene is TRBV19, the J gene TRBJ2-1; TRBD2 matches at 13 bases. J was trimmed by 6 bases and V by 7 bases; bases with no gene match: 6. Germline V gene data show CDR1 as LNHDA and CDR2 as SQIVND (reference sequence). The CDR3 extends over 15 amino acids. CDR3 sequence reads: CASTMTSGRPNEQFF. The CDR3, as DNA: TGTGCCAGTACCATGACTAGCGGGAGGCCCAATGAGCAGTTCTTC.

This chain joins TRBV2 and TRBJ1-4; perhaps TRBD1 as D (6 bases). The V gene lost 2 bases and the J gene lost 6 bases, with 10 bases spanning the gap. The CDR3 is 14 residues long. Germline V gene sequence: CDR1 SNHLY, CDR2 FYNNEI. DNA for the CDR3: TGTGCCAGCAGTGAACTGGGGGCGGATGAAAAACTGTTTTTT. Protein: CASSELGADEKLFF.

CDR3 loop: CASSVDRNNQPQHF. Here the CDR3 DNA reads TGTGCCAGCAGTGTCGACAGAAACAATCAGCCCCAGCATTTT. The chain carries TRBV2 and TRBJ1-5; D is perhaps TRBD1 (5 bases). V lost 4 bases to trimming and J lost 3 bases, with 10 bases between them. Germline CDR1 reads SNHLY; CDR2 reads FYNNEI. The CDR3 spans 14 residues.

The V call is TRBV6-6, the J call TRBJ1-1, with TRBD1 identical over 10 bases. V trimming: 5 bases; J trimming: 3 bases; junction bases outside the gene matches: 9. The CDR3 has 16 residues. Per the germline V gene, CDR1 is MNHNY and CDR2 is SVGAGI (reference sequence). The CDR3 sequence is CASSQDRGLTDTEAFF. CDR3 in DNA: TGTGCCAGCAGTCAAGACAGGGGGCTAACGGACACTGAAGCTTTCTTT.

The CDR3 coding sequence is TGTGCCAGCAGCCCGACAGGGGGCATAGATACGCAGTATTTT. Its translation: CASSPTGGIDTQYF. The chain has TRBV5-8 and TRBJ2-3, with TRBD1 matching 10 bases. The J segment lost 5 bases and the V segment lost 4 bases, leaving 4 bases of the junction unmatched. Germline loops: CDR1 SGHTS, CDR2 YDEGEE. CDR3 length: 14 residues. The full variable domain, completed using reference TRBV5-8 and TRBJ2-3, is EAGVTQSPTHLIKTRGQQATLRCSPISGHTSVYWYQQALGLGLQFLLWYDEGEERNRGNFPPRFSGRQFPNYSSELNVNALELEDSALYLCASSPTGGIDTQYFGPGTRLTVL.

The chain joins TRBV7-9 to TRBJ2-2; perhaps TRBD2 as D (5 bases). CDR1 is SEHNR and CDR2 is FQNEAQ in the germline V gene (reference sequence). The CDR3 consists of 15 residues. Trimming removed 8 bases at V and 2 bases at J, with 15 bases between. CDR3 sequence: CASLHPGINTGELFF. CDR3 bases: TGTGCCAGCCTACATCCCGGGATAAACACCGGGGAGCTGTTTTTT. Supplemented by reference TRBV7-9 and TRBJ2-2, the full variable domain reads DTGVSQNPRHKITKRGQNVTFRCDPISEHNRLYWYRQTLGQGPEFLTYFQNEAQLEKSRLLSDRFSAERPKGSFSTLEIQRTEQGDSAMYLCASLHPGINTGELFFGEGSRLTVL.

A word on this clone: One end of the junction fails to match germline, which may point to a read error. The V call is TRBV7-9, the J call TRBJ1-1; TRBD1 aligns across 7 bases. This CDR3 is built from 16 residues. Germline V gene data show CDR1 as SEHNR and CDR2 as FQNEAQ (reference sequence). In DNA form, the CDR3 reads TGTTCCAGCAGCTTAGCGAGGGGGCAGGGGGTGGCTGAAGCTTTCTTT. This codes for CSSSLARGQGVAEAFF.

V and J are TRBV29-1 and TRBJ1-1, with unresolved D. Looked up from germline, CDR1 is SQVTM and CDR2 is ANQGSEA. The CDR3 length is 15 residues. V lost 3 bases to trimming and J lost 4 bases, with 18 bases between them. CDR3: CSVEGPNPGSTEAFF. The DNA of the CDR3 is TGCAGCGTTGAGGGTCCTAACCCTGGGAGCACTGAAGCTTTCTTT.

The rearrangement uses TRBV19 and TRBJ1-1; D may be TRBD1 (5 bases). The V end lost 7 bases, the J end lost 7 bases, and 13 bases lay between the germline ends. The CDR3 consists of 12 residues. The germline CDR1 and CDR2 sequences are LNHDA and SQIVND (reference sequence). CDR3 in amino acids: CASMTRRGEAFF. In nucleotides, the CDR3 is TGTGCCAGTATGACGCGAAGGGGTGAAGCTTTCTTT.

The V and J genes are TRBV10-2 and TRBJ2-7; tentatively, D is TRBD2 (5 bases). The CDR3 totals 12 residues. Germline V lookup: CDR1 WSHSY, CDR2 SAAADI. The germline V and J ends were trimmed by 2 bases and 3 bases, with 5 bases remaining between them. CDR3 bases: TGCGCCAGCAGTGAGGACTACTACGAGCAGTACTTC. Translation: CASSEDYYEQYF.

This sequence joins TRBV5-7 and TRBJ1-1; weak D call: TRBD1 (6 bases). TRBV5-7 is sorted into the ORF group, with uncertain function. V was clipped by 0 bases and J by 1 base, with 10 bases between them. The CDR3 length is 15 residues. CDR3 sequence (DNA): TGTGCCAGCAGCTTGGAGGCAGGGGCGAACACTGAAGCTTTCTTT. It yields the protein CASSLEAGANTEAFF.

V and J are TRBV5-1 and TRBJ2-1; the match to TRBD2 covers 9 bases. There are 15 residues in the CDR3. V trimming: 5 bases; J trimming: 3 bases; junction bases outside the gene matches: 6. The V gene's germline CDR1 is SGHRS and CDR2 YFSETQ. CDR3 in amino acids: CASRFSGSDYNEQFF. CDR3 nucleotide sequence: TGCGCCAGCAGATTTAGCGGGAGTGACTACAATGAGCAGTTCTTC.

In its sample, this clone was seen a few times. This sequence joins TRBV30 and TRBJ1-1; D unclear. Germline V lookup: CDR1 GTSNPN, CDR2 SVGIG (reference sequence). Trimming shortened V by 3 bases and J by 5 bases, and 13 bases separated the two germline ends. The CDR3 is made up of 13 amino acids. DNA for the CDR3: TGTGCCTGGAGGTGGAACGGGGAGACTGAAGCTTTCTTT. Translation: CAWRWNGETEAFF.